What follows are 28 T cell receptor beta chains derived from one specimen sequenced in a study of blood T cell repertoires in COVID-19. TCRdb keeps only in-frame clones here, not all; method: immunoSEQ multiplex PCR. The sample carries approximately 180,000 clones, 80% to 90% recorded once. The sequenced sample was peripheral blood. These receptors originate from a man in his 60s with acute or convalescent COVID-19.

This chain joins TRBV19 and TRBJ1-6, with D hard to call. The CDR3 consists of 16 residues. Trimming took off 6 bases at V and 2 bases at J, with 14 bases between the two ends. Per germline, CDR1 LNHDA and CDR2 SQIVND (reference sequence). CDR3 amino acids: CASRWEAGAYNSPLHF. The CDR3 nucleotides are TGTGCCAGTAGATGGGAGGCAGGTGCCTATAATTCACCCCTCCACTTT.

The chain recombines TRBV2 with TRBJ1-5, with 8 bases identical to TRBD1. V shed 6 bases, J shed 3 bases, and the junction held 13 bases outside the gene matches. The CDR3 has 17 residues. Per germline, CDR1 SNHLY and CDR2 FYNNEI. Written as DNA, the CDR3 is TGTGCCAGCAGCGGAGGACAGGGCCGAACCCCCAATCAGCCCCAGCATTTT. Amino acid sequence: CASSGGQGRTPNQPQHF.

The count of this clone is one. V usage is TRBV2 and J usage is TRBJ2-3, with 10 bases matching TRBD1. With 8 bases clipped from V and 5 bases from J, the junction kept 4 bases outside the gene matches. Germline V lookup: CDR1 SNHLY, CDR2 FYNNEI. The CDR3 is 13 residues long. CDR3 bases: TGTGCCAGCGGTGGGACAGGGGTAGATACGCAGTATTTT. Amino acids: CASGGTGVDTQYF.

This chain links TRBV5-1 with TRBJ1-4; 8 nucleotides align to TRBD1. Germline CDR1 reads SGHRS; CDR2 reads YFSETQ. The V segment lost 4 bases and the J segment 7 bases; nucleotides outside the gene matches: 6. The CDR3 spans 14 residues. The CDR3 region is CASSAGQGGEKLFF. CDR3 DNA sequence: TGCGCCAGCAGCGCCGGACAGGGTGGTGAAAAACTGTTTTTT.

The chain joins TRBV5-1 to TRBJ2-3; TRBD2 is a possible D gene (6 bases). Trimming removed 5 bases from V and 1 base from J, with 11 bases in between. The CDR3 extends over 14 amino acids. From germline, CDR1 is SGHRS and CDR2 YFSETQ. This CDR3 reads CASSPREGTDTQYF. CDR3 coding DNA: TGCGCCAGCAGTCCGAGGGAGGGCACAGATACGCAGTATTTT.

The chain employs TRBV30 and TRBJ2-7; 10 bases align to TRBD2. CDR1 is GTSNPN and CDR2 is SVGIG in the germline V gene (reference sequence). V shed 3 bases and J 12 bases; nucleotides not matched to a gene: 8. The CDR3 spans 12 residues. The CDR3 reads CAWRGLAGEGYF. CDR3 DNA: TGTGCCTGGAGAGGGCTAGCGGGAGAAGGGTACTTC.

The rearrangement uses TRBV4-2 and TRBJ2-5; tentative D call: TRBD2 (5 bases). Between the trimmed V and J ends, which lost 0 bases and 5 bases, there was a span of 16 bases. Germline values: CDR1 LGHNA, CDR2 YNFKEQ. This CDR3 has 16 residues. This CDR3 is CASSQDGGSRGETQYF. CDR3 coding DNA: TGTGCCAGCAGCCAAGATGGTGGGAGTCGCGGGGAGACCCAGTACTTC.

The table lists this clone with many counts. The junction shows a germline mismatch at one end, possibly a read error. The V call is TRBV5-1, the J call TRBJ2-1, with D unclear. CDR1 SGHRS and CDR2 YFSETQ come from the germline V gene. The CDR3 contains 15 residues. CDR3 nucleotide sequence: TGCGCCAGCCGCTTCGGTTCGAGCTCCTACAATGAGCAGTTCTTC. It translates to CASRFGSSSYNEQFF.

This rearrangement joins TRBV7-2 to TRBJ2-5, with 10 bases identical to TRBD2. CDR3 length equals 18 residues. CDR1 and CDR2 (germline): SGHTA, FQGNSA. After removal of 2 bases from V and 0 bases from J, the junction contained 9 bases not matched to a gene. CDR3 coding DNA: TGTGCCAGCAGCTTACTGCCTAGCGGGGGAGGCGACCAAGAGACCCAGTACTTC. Protein product: CASSLLPSGGGDQETQYF.

This clone showed up just a few times. The chain employs TRBV10-3 and TRBJ2-2; D is possibly TRBD2 (6 bases). The CDR3 spans 11 residues. The V gene's germline CDR1 is ENHRY and CDR2 SYGVKD. Trimming stripped 10 bases from V and 6 bases from J, with 9 bases between. The CDR3: CATRGAGELFF. The CDR3 region has the DNA TGTGCCACGCGGGGTGCCGGGGAGCTGTTTTTT.

The chain has TRBV7-9 and TRBJ2-7; 9 nucleotides agree with TRBD1. Unmatched junction bases numbered 11, after V lost 5 bases and J lost 3 bases. The germline V gene encodes CDR1 SEHNR and CDR2 FQNEAQ (reference sequence). The CDR3 contains 16 residues. CDR3 protein: CASSDPRDRVYYEQYF. The CDR3 DNA follows: TGTGCCAGCAGCGATCCCCGGGACAGGGTTTACTACGAGCAGTACTTC.

This clone was found once. This chain connects TRBV4-2 to TRBJ2-5, with D possibly being TRBD2 (6 bases). Per the germline V gene, CDR1 is LGHNA and CDR2 is YNFKEQ. V was shortened by 0 bases and J by 4 bases, with 12 bases between the two germline ends. CDR3 length: 15 amino acids. The CDR3 sequence: CASSQDPGVAETQYF. The CDR3 DNA is TGTGCCAGCAGCCAAGATCCGGGAGTAGCAGAGACCCAGTACTTC.

The chain couples TRBV10-3 to TRBJ2-7; D gene ambiguous. The CDR3 loop spans 14 amino acids. The V gene lost 0 bases and the J gene lost 6 bases, with 12 bases spanning the gap. Germline CDR1 ENHRY, CDR2 SYGVKD. CDR3 DNA sequence: TGTGCCATCAGTGAGTCTTCTGAACTCCTCGAGCAGTACTTC. This gives the protein CAISESSELLEQYF.

This chain connects TRBV19 to TRBJ2-2, with TRBD2 as a possible D gene (7 bases). This CDR3 is built from 14 residues. Per germline, CDR1 LNHDA and CDR2 SQIVND (reference sequence). CDR3 bases: TGTGTCACGAGTTCGGGGGGCTATACCGGGGAGCTGTTTTTT. Translated, it gives CVTSSGGYTGELFF.

V usage is TRBV5-6 and J usage is TRBJ2-7; weak D call: TRBD1 (6 bases). There are 15 residues in the CDR3. Germline-derived CDR1 and CDR2 are SGHDT and YYEEEE. V lost 4 bases and J lost 0, with 14 bases in between. The CDR3 region is CASSLGGQRSYEQYF. The DNA for the CDR3 is TGTGCCAGCAGCCTGGGTGGACAGCGCTCCTACGAGCAGTACTTC.

This clone is a singleton in its sample. The rearrangement joins TRBV21-1 to TRBJ2-7; the table's D gene call, TRBD2, was not cross checked with the DNA. TRBV21-1 is given as a pseudogene. The CDR3 totals 15 residues. The CDR3, as DNA: TGTGCCAGCAGCTTCGGGGGGCGGGCGACGCGGGAGCAGTACTTC. Protein product: CASSFGGRATREQYF.

CDR3 loop: CASSYGTRRDTQYF. The CDR3 nucleotides are TGTGCCAGCAGTTACGGGACTAGAAGAGATACGCAGTATTTT. V is TRBV27 and J is TRBJ2-3; TRBD2 matches at 8 bases. The ends lost 4 bases at V and 5 bases at J; junction bases unmatched: 5. Germline lookup yields CDR1 MNHEY and CDR2 SMNVEV (reference sequence). CDR3 length: 14 amino acids.

This chain uses TRBV5-6 with TRBJ1-5; D gene uncertain. Trimming pared 1 base from V and 0 bases from J, leaving 8 bases between. CDR3 length equals 15 residues. Germline V gene lookup returns CDR1 SGHDT and CDR2 YYEEEE. CDR3 in DNA: TGTGCCAGCAGCTTGAGAGGGTTTAGCAATCAGCCCCAGCATTTT. This codes for CASSLRGFSNQPQHF.

The chain carries TRBV28 and TRBJ2-5, with D possibly being TRBD1 (6 bases). V gave up 4 bases and J gave up 4 bases, with 16 bases separating them. The CDR3 covers 15 residues. The V gene's germline CDR1 is MDHEN and CDR2 SYDVKM. The CDR3 DNA reads TGTGCCAGCAGTTCCAATATACAGGGTCCAGAGACCCAGTACTTC. Its protein is CASSSNIQGPETQYF.

The rearrangement joins TRBV19 to TRBJ1-5, with D possibly matching TRBD1 (6 bases). The length of the CDR3 is 18 residues. Trimming pared 6 bases from V and 2 bases from J, leaving 23 bases between. Germline V gene data show CDR1 as LNHDA and CDR2 as SQIVND (reference sequence). CDR3 sequence reads: CASRPPNPGGGGNQPQHF. In nucleotides, the CDR3 is TGTGCCAGTAGACCCCCGAATCCTGGAGGGGGGGGCAATCAGCCCCAGCATTTT. The whole variable domain, filled in from reference TRBV19 and TRBJ1-5, reads DGGITQSPKYLFRKEGQNVTLSCEQNLNHDAMYWYRQDPGQGLRLIYYSQIVNDFQKGDIAEGYSVSREKKESFPLTVTSAQKNPTAFYLCASRPPNPGGGGNQPQHFGDGTRLSIL.

The chain combines TRBV7-3 with TRBJ2-1; 11 bases are a match to TRBD2. The CDR3 has 20 residues. The V segment lost 2 bases and the J segment 5 bases; nucleotides outside the gene matches: 17. From germline, CDR1 is SGHTA and CDR2 FQGTGA. CDR3 nucleotides: TGTGCCAGCAGCTTATATACAGGGGCGGGGACTAGCGGAGGGCACAATGAGCAGTTCTTC. Amino acids: CASSLYTGAGTSGGHNEQFF.

The chain recombines TRBV7-6 with TRBJ2-7, with TRBD1 matching 11 bases. The ends lost 5 bases at V and 6 bases at J; junction bases unmatched: 9. This CDR3 is 15 amino acids long. CDR1 and CDR2 from the germline V gene are SGHVS and FNYEAQ. CDR3 residues: CASSAGTGGIGEQYF. CDR3 DNA: TGTGCCAGCAGCGCCGGGACAGGGGGAATCGGCGAGCAGTACTTC.

V gene TRBV20-1 combines with J gene TRBJ2-7, with a weak D call TRBD2 (5 bases). Per germline, CDR1 DFQATT and CDR2 SNEGSKA (reference sequence). With 6 bases removed from V and 2 bases from J, the gap between germline ends came to 8 bases. The CDR3 extends over 11 amino acids. The CDR3 protein is CSAGAPYEQYF. The CDR3 region has the DNA TGCAGTGCGGGAGCGCCCTACGAGCAGTACTTC.

CDR3 in DNA: TGTGCCAGCAGTTATTACTCGGGGGTGTCCGGGGAGCTGTTTTTT. This encodes CASSYYSGVSGELFF. J is TRBJ2-2 and V is TRBV6-5; perhaps TRBD2 as D (6 bases). The CDR3 has 15 amino acids. Germline values: CDR1 MNHEY, CDR2 SVGAGI. V lost 3 bases, J lost 6 bases, and 14 bases lay in between.

The rearrangement uses TRBV5-1 and TRBJ2-7; 9 nucleotides line up with TRBD1. The CDR3 is 13 amino acids. V was pared by 4 bases and J by 5 bases, with 4 bases of the junction left unmatched. The germline V gene encodes CDR1 SGHRS and CDR2 YFSETQ. Written as DNA, the CDR3 is TGCGCCAGCAGCGGGACAGGGATCAACGAGCAGTACTTC. Translation gives CASSGTGINEQYF.

This clone was counted once. This chain uses TRBV5-1 with TRBJ2-7; 12 positions match TRBD1. From germline, CDR1 is SGHRS and CDR2 YFSETQ. V shed 0 bases and J 2 bases; nucleotides not matched to a gene: 3. The CDR3 consists of 16 residues. CDR3 sequence: CASSLGGTGGAYEQYF. CDR3 nucleotides: TGCGCCAGCAGCTTGGGAGGGACAGGGGGCGCCTACGAGCAGTACTTC.

This sequence joins TRBV6-1 and TRBJ2-2, with a weak D call TRBD2 (5 bases). Germline assignment: CDR1 MNHNS and CDR2 SASEGT. The CDR3 is 13 residues long. Trimming cost V 1 base and J 7 bases, with 7 bases left between them. This chain's CDR3 is CASSEGEYGELFF. For the CDR3, the DNA is TGTGCCAGCAGTGAAGGGGAGTACGGGGAGCTGTTTTTT.

This chain's CDR3 is CASRPDGGGNTEAFF. The CDR3 DNA reads as TGTGCCAGCAGGCCCGACGGAGGAGGGAACACTGAAGCTTTCTTT. The chain employs TRBV6-6 and TRBJ1-1, with D uncertain. From germline, CDR1 is MNHNY and CDR2 SVGAGI (reference sequence). V was pared by 6 bases and J by 1 base, with 15 bases between. This CDR3 spans 15 amino acids.